These T cell receptor beta chains were read from a single sample in a study of radiotherapy plus CTLA-4 blockade in lung cancer. Produced via immunoSEQ multiplex PCR; TCRdb's table is partial and in-frame only. The sample lists around 71,000 clones; around 69% were seen once. The starting material was peripheral blood, obtained from a patient treated with radiotherapy plus ipilimumab. The receptor source for this set is a human donor with non-small cell lung cancer whose response to radiotherapy plus ipilimumab could not be evaluated. Some clones in this sample may be carry-over from other donors' samples. Both conserved end residues are part of each CDR3. Each record gives: D gene, V gene, J gene, clone size, CDR3 DNA, CDR3 protein. A D gene is named only where the DNA matches it firmly. Size is stated for part of the rows, as once, few or many counts, or as a class when the clone is expanded.

>TRBD1|TRBV28|TRBJ1-2|few
TGTGCCAGCAGTTTCCAACCACAGGGGAGCGGCTACACCTTC
CASSFQPQGSGYTF
>.|TRBV11-3|TRBJ1-1|.
TGTGCCAGCAGCTTGGGAGGGGTACCGAACACTGAAGCTTTCTTT
CASSLGGVPNTEAFF
>TRBD1|TRBV5-1|TRBJ2-7|.
TGCGCCAGCAGCTCGGCCCCCGGACAGGGGTCCACCTACGAGCAGTACTTC
CASSSAPGQGSTYEQYF
>TRBD2|TRBV5-6|TRBJ2-1|once
TGTGCCAGCAGCTTGGGGGGACTAGCTAGCCATGAGCAGTTCTTC
CASSLGGLASHEQFF
>.|TRBV28|TRBJ1-2|.
TGTGCCAGCAGATTAGGCTGGGACACGGACTATGGCTACACCTTC
CASRLGWDTDYGYTF
>.|TRBV5-1|TRBJ1-1|.
TGCGCCAGCAGCTCGGGACTCGATTACCGTGGCTCGAACACTGAAGCTTTCTTT
CASSSGLDYRGSNTEAFF
>.|TRBV5-4|TRBJ2-7|.
TGTGCCAGCAGCTCTGGTGGGACACAGTACGAGCAGTACTTC
CASSSGGTQYEQYF
>TRBD2|TRBV9|TRBJ2-7|.
TGTGCCAGCAGCGTAGGGGAGGGGAGAAACTACGAGCAGTACTTC
CASSVGEGRNYEQYF
>.|TRBV15|TRBJ2-3|.
TGTGCCACCAGCAGAGATGTGGTGGCTAGCACAGATACGCAGTATTTT
CATSRDVVASTDTQYF
>.|TRBV6-1|TRBJ2-7|.
TGTGCCACTTACGGAGGGTACCTGGCCTACGAGCAGTACTTC
CATYGGYLAYEQYF
>.|TRBV5-1|TRBJ1-1|once
TGCGCCAGCAGCTTTGACGGGGATAACACTGAAGCTTTCTTT
CASSFDGDNTEAFF
>.|TRBV7-8|TRBJ2-7|.
TGTGCCAGCAGCTCGCACAACGAGCAGTACTTC
CASSSHNEQYF
>.|TRBV7-9|TRBJ2-7|few
TGTGCCAGCCTGGGGGCCCCCTCCTACGAGCAGTACTTC
CASLGAPSYEQYF
>TRBD2|TRBV5-6|TRBJ2-7|.
TGTGCCAGCAGCCGGTACGGGGGGGGCTACGAGCAGTACTTC
CASSRYGGGYEQYF
>TRBD1|TRBV10-3|TRBJ2-7|.
TGTGCCATCAGTGGGGGACAGGGCTCCTACGAGCAGTACTTC
CAISGGQGSYEQYF
>.|TRBV7-6|TRBJ1-2|.
TGTGCCAGCAGCTCGACTAGACAGTCTGGCTACACCTTC
CASSSTRQSGYTF
>.|TRBV10-3|TRBJ2-6|.
TGTGCCATCAGCGAAGCAGGGTTGGGGGCCAACGTCCTGACTTTC
CAISEAGLGANVLTF
>TRBD2|TRBV6-1|TRBJ2-7|.
TGTGCCAGCAGTGAAGCCGTAGCGGGCTCCTACGAGCAGTACTTC
CASSEAVAGSYEQYF
>.|TRBV14|TRBJ2-7|.
TGTGCCAGCAGCCCAGGGGTCCCAGCTTACGAGCAGTACTTC
CASSPGVPAYEQYF
>TRBD1|TRBV6-5|TRBJ1-1|.
TGTGCCAGCAGTTCGACAGGGGGAAGAAACACTGAAGCTTTCTTT
CASSSTGGRNTEAFF
>.|TRBV6-1|TRBJ1-1|.
TGTGCCAGCAGTAGGTCTCAGGGCCGAACTGAAGCTTTCTTT
CASSRSQGRTEAFF
>TRBD1|TRBV7-3|TRBJ1-2|many
TGTGCCAGCAGCCAGTCATCCGGGACAGGGGAAGGCTACACCTTC
CASSQSSGTGEGYTF